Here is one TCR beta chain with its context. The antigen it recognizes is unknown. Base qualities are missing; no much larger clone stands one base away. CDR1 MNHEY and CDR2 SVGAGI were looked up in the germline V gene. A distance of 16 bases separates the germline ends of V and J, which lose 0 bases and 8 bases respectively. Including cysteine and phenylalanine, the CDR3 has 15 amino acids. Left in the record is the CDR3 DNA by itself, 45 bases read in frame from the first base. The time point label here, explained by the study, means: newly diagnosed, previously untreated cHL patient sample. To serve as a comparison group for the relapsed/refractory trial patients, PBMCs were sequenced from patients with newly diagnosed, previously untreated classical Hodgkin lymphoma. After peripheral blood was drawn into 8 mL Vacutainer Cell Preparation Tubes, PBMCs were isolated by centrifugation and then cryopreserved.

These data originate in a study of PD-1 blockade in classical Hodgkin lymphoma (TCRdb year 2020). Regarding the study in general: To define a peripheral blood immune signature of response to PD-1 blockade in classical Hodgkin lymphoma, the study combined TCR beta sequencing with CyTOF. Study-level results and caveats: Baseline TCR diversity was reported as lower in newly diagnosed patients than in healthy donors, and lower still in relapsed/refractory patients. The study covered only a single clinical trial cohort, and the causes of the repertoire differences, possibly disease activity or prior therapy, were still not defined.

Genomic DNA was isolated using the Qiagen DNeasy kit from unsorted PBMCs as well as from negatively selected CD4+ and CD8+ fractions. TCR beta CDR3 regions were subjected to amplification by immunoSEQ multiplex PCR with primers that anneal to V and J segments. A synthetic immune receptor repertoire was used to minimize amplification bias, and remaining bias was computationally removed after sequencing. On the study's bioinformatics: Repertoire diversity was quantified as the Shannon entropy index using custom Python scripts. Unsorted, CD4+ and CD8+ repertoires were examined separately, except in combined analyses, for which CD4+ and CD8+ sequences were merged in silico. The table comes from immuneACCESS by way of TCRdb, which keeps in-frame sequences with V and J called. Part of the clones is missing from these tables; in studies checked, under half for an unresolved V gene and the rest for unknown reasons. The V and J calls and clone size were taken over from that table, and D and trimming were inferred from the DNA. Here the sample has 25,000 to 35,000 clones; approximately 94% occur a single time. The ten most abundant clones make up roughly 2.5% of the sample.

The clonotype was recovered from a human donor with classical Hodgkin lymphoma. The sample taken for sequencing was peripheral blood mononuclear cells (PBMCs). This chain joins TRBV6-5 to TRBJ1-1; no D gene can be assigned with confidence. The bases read TGTGCCAGCAGTTACTCAGGGCCACCCCTGGTAGAAGCTTTCTTT. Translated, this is CASSYSGPPLVEAFF.